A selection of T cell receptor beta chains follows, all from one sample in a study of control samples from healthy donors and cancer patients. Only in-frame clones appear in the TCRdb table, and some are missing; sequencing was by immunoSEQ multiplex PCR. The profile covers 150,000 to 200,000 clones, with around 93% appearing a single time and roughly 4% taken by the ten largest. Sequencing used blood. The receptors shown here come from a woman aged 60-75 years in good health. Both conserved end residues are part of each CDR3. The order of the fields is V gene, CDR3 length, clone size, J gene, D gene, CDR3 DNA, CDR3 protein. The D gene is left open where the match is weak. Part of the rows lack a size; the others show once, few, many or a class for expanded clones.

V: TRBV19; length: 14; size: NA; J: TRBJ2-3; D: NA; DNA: TGTGCCAGTAGTATATCGGGGCTGGGAGATACGCAGTATTTT; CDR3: CASSISGLGDTQYF
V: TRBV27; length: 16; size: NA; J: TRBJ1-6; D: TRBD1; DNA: TGTGCCAGCAGTTCCCTCAGGACAGGGGGTAATTCACCCCTCCACTTT; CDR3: CASSSLRTGGNSPLHF
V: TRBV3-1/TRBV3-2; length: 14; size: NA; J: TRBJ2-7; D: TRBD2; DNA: TGTGCCAGCAGCCAGGGACTAGCGTACTACGAGCAGTACTTC; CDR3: CASSQGLAYYEQYF
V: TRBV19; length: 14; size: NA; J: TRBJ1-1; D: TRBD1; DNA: TGTGCCAGTAGTACCCGGGACAGGGCCACTGAAGCTTTCTTT; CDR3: CASSTRDRATEAFF
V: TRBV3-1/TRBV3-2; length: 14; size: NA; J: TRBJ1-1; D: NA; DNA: TGTGCCAGCAGCCAAACGACACTGAACACTGAAGCTTTCTTT; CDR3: CASSQTTLNTEAFF
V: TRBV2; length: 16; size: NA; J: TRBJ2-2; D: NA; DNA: TGTGCCAGCAGTGAAACGGGACCCCGAAACACCGAGGAGCTGTTTTTT; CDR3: CASSETGPRNTEELFF
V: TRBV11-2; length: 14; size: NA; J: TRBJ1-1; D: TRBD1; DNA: TGTGCCAGCAGCTTAGACGGACAGGGGACTGAAGCTTTCTTT; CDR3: CASSLDGQGTEAFF
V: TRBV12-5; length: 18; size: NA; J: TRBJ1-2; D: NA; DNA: TGTGCTAGTGGTTTGGCCGTTGCAAGAGGACATCCAGGCTATGGCTACACCTTC; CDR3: CASGLAVARGHPGYGYTF
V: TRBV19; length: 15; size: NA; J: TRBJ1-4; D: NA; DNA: TGTGCCAGTAGTATAGGAGGGACCTCCAATGAAAAACTGTTTTTT; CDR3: CASSIGGTSNEKLFF
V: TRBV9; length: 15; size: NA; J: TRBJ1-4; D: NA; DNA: TGTGCCAGCCGCCGGGACCCTTCAACTAATGAAAAACTGTTTTTT; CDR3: CASRRDPSTNEKLFF
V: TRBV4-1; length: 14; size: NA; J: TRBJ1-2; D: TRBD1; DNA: TGCGCCAGCAGCTATATGGGACAGGGTTATGGCTACACCTTC; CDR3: CASSYMGQGYGYTF
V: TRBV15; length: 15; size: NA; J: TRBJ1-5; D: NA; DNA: TGTGCCACCAGCAGAGAAATGGGGGGCCCCTGGCCCCAGCATTTT; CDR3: CATSREMGGPWPQHF
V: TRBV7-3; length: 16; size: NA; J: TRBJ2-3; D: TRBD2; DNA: TGTGCCAGCAGCTTAGCTAGCGGGGGAAGCACAGATACGCAGTATTTT; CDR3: CASSLASGGSTDTQYF
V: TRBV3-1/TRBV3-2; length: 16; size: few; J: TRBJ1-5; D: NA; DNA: TGTGCCAGCAGCCAGGGGACCGGGACACTTAACCAGCCCCAGCATTTT; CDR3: CASSQGTGTLNQPQHF
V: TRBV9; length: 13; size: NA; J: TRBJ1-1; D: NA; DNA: TGTGCCAGCAGCTCAGGCCCGAACACTGAAGCTTTCTTT; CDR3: CASSSGPNTEAFF
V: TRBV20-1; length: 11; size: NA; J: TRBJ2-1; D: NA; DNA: TGCAGTGCTCGACAGGACAATGAGCAGTTCTTC; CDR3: CSARQDNEQFF
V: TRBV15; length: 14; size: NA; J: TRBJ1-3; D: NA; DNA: TGTGCCACCAGCAGAGGGGGTGCTGGAAACACCATATATTTT; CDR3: CATSRGGAGNTIYF
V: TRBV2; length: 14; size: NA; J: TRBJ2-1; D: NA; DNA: TGTGCCAGCAAAGGAGACGGGATCTACAATGAGCAGTTCTTC; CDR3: CASKGDGIYNEQFF
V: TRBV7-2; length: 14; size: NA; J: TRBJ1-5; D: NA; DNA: TGTGCCAGCTCGAAACAGGTTAGCAATCAGCCCCAGCATTTT; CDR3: CASSKQVSNQPQHF
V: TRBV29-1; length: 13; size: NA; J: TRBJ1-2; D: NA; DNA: TGCAGCGTTGATCGGTCGGGGGAGGATGGCTACACCTTC; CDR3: CSVDRSGEDGYTF
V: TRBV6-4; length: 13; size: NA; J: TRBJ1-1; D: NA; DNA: TGTGCCAGCAGCCAGACAATTAACACTGAAGCTTTCTTT; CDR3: CASSQTINTEAFF
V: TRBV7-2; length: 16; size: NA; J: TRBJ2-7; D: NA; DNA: TGTGCCAGCAGCTTAATGTCCGGGGTTAACTCCTACGAGCAGTACTTC; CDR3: CASSLMSGVNSYEQYF
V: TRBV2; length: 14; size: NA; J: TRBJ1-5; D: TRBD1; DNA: TGTGCCAGCAGCGAACAGGGGAGCAATCAGCCCCAGCATTTT; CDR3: CASSEQGSNQPQHF
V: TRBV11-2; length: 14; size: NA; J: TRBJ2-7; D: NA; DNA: TGTGCCAGCAGAGCACCGGGACCTCTCTACGAGCAGTACTTC; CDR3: CASRAPGPLYEQYF
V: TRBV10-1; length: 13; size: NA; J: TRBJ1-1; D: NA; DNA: TGCGCCAGCAGTGTGGGGGCGAACACTGAAGCTTTCTTT; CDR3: CASSVGANTEAFF
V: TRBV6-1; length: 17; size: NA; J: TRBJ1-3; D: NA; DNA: TGTGCCAGCAGTGCGTACTGGGGGGATACGTCTGGAAACACCATATATTTT; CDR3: CASSAYWGDTSGNTIYF
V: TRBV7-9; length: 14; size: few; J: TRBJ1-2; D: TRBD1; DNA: TGTGCCAGCAGCTTAGCAGGACAGGAGTTCGGCTACACCTTC; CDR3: CASSLAGQEFGYTF
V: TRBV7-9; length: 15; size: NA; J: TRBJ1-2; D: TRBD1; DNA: TGTGCCAGCAGCTCCTCTCGGACAGGGACCTATGGCTACACCTTC; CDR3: CASSSSRTGTYGYTF
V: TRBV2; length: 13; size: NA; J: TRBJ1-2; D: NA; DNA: TGTGCCAGCAGCATGGACGGAGTAATGGGCTACACCTTC; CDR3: CASSMDGVMGYTF
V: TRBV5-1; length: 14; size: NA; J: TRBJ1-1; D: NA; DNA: TGCGCCAGCAGCTCGGGGTCGGTCAACACTGAAGCTTTCTTT; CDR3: CASSSGSVNTEAFF
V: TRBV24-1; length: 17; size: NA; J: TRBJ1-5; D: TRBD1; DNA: TGTGCCACCAGTGATTTGTCCGGGACAGGGGCCTGTCAGCCCCAGCATTTT; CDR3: CATSDLSGTGACQPQHF
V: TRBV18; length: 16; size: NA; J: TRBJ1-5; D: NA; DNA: TGTGCCAGCTCCCCTAGTCTCGGGGGGGTAAATCAGCCCCAGCATTTT; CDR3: CASSPSLGGVNQPQHF
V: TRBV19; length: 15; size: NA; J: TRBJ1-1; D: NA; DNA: TGTGCCAGTAGTATAGGCCACAGCTGGAACACTGAAGCTTTCTTT; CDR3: CASSIGHSWNTEAFF
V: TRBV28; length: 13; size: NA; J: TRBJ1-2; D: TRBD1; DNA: TGTGCCAGCACCGGAGGGGGCGAAAATGGCTACACCTTC; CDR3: CASTGGGENGYTF
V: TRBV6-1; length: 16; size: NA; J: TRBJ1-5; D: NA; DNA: TGTGCCAGCAGTGAAGCGCCTGAGGGTACGTACCAGCCCCAGCATTTT; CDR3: CASSEAPEGTYQPQHF
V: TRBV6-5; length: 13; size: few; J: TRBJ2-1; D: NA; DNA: TGTGCCAGCAGTTACCTCGGGGGCGATGAGCAGTTCTTC; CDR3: CASSYLGGDEQFF
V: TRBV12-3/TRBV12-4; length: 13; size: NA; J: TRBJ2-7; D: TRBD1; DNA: TGTGCCAGCAGGCCGACAGGGAGCTACGAGCAGTACTTC; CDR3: CASRPTGSYEQYF
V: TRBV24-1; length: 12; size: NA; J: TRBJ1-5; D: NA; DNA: TGTGCCACCAGTGTATGCGTTCAGCCCCAGCATTTT; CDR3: CATSVCVQPQHF
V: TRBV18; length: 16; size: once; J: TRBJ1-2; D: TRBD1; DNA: TGTGCCAGCTCACCCTCGGCGTTTCAGGGGGCTAATGGCTACACCTTC; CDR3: CASSPSAFQGANGYTF
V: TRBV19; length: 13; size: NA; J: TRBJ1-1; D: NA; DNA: TGTGCCAGTAGTATAGAAAGGGTAGGCGAAGCTTTCTTT; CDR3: CASSIERVGEAFF
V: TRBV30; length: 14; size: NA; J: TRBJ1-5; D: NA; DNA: TGTGCCTACGATCGAGGAGGGGTGAATCAGCCCCAGCATTTT; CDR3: CAYDRGGVNQPQHF